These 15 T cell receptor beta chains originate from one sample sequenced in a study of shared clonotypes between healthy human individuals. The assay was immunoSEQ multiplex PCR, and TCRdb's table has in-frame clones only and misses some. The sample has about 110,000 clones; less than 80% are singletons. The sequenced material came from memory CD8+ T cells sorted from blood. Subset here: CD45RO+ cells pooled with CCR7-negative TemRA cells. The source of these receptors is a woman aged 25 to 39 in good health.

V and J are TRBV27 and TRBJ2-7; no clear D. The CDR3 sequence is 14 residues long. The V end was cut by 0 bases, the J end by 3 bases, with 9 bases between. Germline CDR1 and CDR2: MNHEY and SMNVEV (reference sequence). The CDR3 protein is CASSLSDPFYEQYF. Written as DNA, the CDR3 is TGTGCCAGCAGTTTATCCGATCCATTCTACGAGCAGTACTTC.

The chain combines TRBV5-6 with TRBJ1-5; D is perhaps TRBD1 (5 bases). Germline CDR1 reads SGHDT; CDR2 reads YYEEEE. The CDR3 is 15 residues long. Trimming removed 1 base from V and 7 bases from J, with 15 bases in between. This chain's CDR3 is CASSLSLNRLQPQHF. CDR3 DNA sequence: TGTGCCAGCAGCTTGTCACTCAACAGGCTCCAGCCCCAGCATTTT.

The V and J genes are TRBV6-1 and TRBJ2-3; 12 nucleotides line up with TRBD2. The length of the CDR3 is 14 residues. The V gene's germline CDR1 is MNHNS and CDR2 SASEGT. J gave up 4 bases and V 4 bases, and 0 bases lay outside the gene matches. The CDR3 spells CASSGLAGADTQYF. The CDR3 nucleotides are TGTGCCAGCAGTGGACTAGCGGGAGCAGATACGCAGTATTTT.

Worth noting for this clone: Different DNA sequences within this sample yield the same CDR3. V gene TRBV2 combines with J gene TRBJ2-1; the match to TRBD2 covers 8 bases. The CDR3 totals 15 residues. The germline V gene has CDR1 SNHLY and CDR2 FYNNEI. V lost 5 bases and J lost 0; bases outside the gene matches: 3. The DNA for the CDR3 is TGTGCCAGCAGTCTCAGCGGGAGCTCCTACAATGAGCAGTTCTTC. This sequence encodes CASSLSGSSYNEQFF.

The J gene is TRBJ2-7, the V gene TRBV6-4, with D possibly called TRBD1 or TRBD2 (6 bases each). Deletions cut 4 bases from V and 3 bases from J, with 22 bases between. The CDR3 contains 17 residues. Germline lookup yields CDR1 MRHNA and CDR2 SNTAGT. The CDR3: CASSVSGAGPSGYEQYF. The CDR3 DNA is TGTGCCAGCAGTGTATCGGGGGCAGGACCCTCCGGCTACGAGCAGTACTTC.

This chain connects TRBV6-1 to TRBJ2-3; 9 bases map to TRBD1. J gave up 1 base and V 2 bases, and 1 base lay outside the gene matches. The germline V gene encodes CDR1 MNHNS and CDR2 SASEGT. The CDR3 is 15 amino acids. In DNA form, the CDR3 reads TGTGCCAGCAGTGAATACAGGGGGCGCACAGATACGCAGTATTTT. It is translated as CASSEYRGRTDTQYF.

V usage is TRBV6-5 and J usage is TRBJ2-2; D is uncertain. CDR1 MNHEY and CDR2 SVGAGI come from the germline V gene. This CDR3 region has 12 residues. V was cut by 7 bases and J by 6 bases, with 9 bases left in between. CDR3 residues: CASTDPPGELFF. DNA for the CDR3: TGTGCCAGCACTGACCCCCCCGGGGAGCTGTTTTTT.

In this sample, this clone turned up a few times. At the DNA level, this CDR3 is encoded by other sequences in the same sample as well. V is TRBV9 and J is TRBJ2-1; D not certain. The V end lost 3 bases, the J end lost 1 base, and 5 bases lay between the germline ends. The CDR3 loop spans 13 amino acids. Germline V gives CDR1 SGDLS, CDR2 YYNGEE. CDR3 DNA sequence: TGTGCCAGCAGCGCCAGGTCCTACAATGAGCAGTTCTTC. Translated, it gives CASSARSYNEQFF.

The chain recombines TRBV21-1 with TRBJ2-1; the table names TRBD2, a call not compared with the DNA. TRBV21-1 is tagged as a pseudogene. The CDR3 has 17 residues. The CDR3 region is CASSEGTSGSSYNEQFF. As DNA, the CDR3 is TGTGCCAGCAGCGAAGGGACTAGCGGGAGCTCCTACAATGAGCAGTTCTTC.

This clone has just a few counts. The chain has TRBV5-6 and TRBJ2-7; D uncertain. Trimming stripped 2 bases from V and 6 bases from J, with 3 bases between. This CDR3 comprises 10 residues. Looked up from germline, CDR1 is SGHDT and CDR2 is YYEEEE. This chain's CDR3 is CASSFGEQYF. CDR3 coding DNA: TGTGCCAGCAGCTTTGGCGAGCAGTACTTC.

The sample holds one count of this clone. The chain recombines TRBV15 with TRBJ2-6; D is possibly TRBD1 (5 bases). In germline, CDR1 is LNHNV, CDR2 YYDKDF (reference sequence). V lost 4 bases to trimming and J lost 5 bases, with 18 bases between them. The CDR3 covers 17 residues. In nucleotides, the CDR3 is TGTGCCACCAGCACTGTCCTGGGGTGGGGCCGGGCCAACGTCCTGACTTTC. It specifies CATSTVLGWGRANVLTF.

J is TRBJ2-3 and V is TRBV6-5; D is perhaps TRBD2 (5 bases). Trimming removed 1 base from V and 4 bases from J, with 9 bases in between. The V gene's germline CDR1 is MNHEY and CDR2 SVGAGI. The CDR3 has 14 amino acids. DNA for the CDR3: TGTGCCAGCAGTTACTTAGGGAGCCCAGATACGCAGTATTTT. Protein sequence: CASSYLGSPDTQYF.

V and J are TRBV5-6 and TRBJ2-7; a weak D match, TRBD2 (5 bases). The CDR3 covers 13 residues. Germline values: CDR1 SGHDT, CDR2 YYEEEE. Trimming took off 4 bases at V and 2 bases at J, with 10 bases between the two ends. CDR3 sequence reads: CASSEGLPYEQYF. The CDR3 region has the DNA TGTGCCAGCAGCGAGGGTCTCCCCTACGAGCAGTACTTC.

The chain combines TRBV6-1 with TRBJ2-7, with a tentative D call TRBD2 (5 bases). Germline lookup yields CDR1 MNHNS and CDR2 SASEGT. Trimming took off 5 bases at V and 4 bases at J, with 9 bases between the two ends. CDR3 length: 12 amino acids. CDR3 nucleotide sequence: TGTGCCAGCAGTCAGACTAATTACGAGCAGTACTTC. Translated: CASSQTNYEQYF.

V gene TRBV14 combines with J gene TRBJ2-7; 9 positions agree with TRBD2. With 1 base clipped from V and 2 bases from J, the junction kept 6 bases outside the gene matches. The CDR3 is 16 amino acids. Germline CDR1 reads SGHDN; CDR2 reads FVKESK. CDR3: CASSQGGLATPYEQYF. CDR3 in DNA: TGTGCCAGCAGCCAAGGCGGACTAGCGACCCCCTACGAGCAGTACTTC.